These T cell receptor beta chains were read from a single sample in a study of persistence of HIV-infected CD4 T cells. Only in-frame clones appear in the TCRdb table, and some are missing; sequencing was by immunoSEQ multiplex PCR. Found here are around 13,000 clones, approximately 71% of them singletons; the top ten hold approximately 18%. No cognate antigen is known for these TCRs. This specimen consisted of CD4+ T cells sorted from PBMCs after roughly 18-hour stimulation, obtained from a patient who received antiretroviral therapy. These TCRs come from an adult man with HIV who was CMV-seropositive. Both conserved end residues are part of each CDR3. The order of the fields is J gene, CDR3 length, D gene, clone size, V gene, CDR3 protein, CDR3 DNA. A D gene is named only where the DNA matches it firmly. Not every row has a clone size; where given, it reads once, few, many or a size class.

TRBJ1-3 16 - few TRBV7-3 CASSLTGGASGNTIYF TGTGCCAGCAGCTTAACAGGGGGAGCCTCTGGAAACACCATATATTTT
TRBJ1-2 13 - - TRBV28 CASSRQANYGYTF TGTGCCAGCAGCCGACAGGCGAACTATGGCTACACCTTC
TRBJ2-1 12 - - TRBV28 CASSPPENEQFF TGTGCCAGCAGTCCCCCCGAAAATGAGCAGTTCTTC
TRBJ2-3 18 TRBD2 once TRBV7-8 CASSLAEASGGPRDTQYF TGTGCCAGCAGCTTAGCGGAGGCTAGCGGGGGCCCTAGGGATACGCAGTATTTT
TRBJ2-1 18 TRBD2 - TRBV5-1 CASSSFLGLAGKPHEQFF TGCGCCAGCAGCTCTTTTTTAGGACTAGCGGGGAAGCCCCATGAGCAGTTCTTC
TRBJ2-7 14 - - TRBV13 CASSFAGPALKQYF TGTGCCAGCAGCTTCGCGGGACCCGCGTTGAAGCAGTACTTC
TRBJ2-7 19 - - TRBV10-1 CASNFLVDRREWGSYEQYF TGCGCCAGCAACTTTTTGGTTGACAGGCGGGAATGGGGATCCTACGAGCAGTACTTC
TRBJ1-5 14 - - TRBV3-1/TRBV3-2 CASSSTGNNQPQHF TGTGCCAGCAGCTCTACAGGGAATAATCAGCCCCAGCATTTT
TRBJ2-7 14 TRBD1 - TRBV5-1 CASSPSGTEYEQYF TGCGCCAGCAGCCCCTCCGGGACAGAGTACGAGCAGTACTTC
TRBJ2-4 17 - - TRBV4-1 CASSQDSSAVGKNIQYF TGCGCCAGCAGCCAAGATTCAAGCGCGGTGGGCAAAAACATTCAGTACTTC
TRBJ1-2 12 TRBD1 - TRBV19 CASIGQVYGYTF TGTGCCAGTATTGGACAGGTCTATGGCTACACCTTC
TRBJ2-2 16 - - TRBV5-1 CASSLFGSSGTGELFF TGCGCCAGCAGCTTGTTTGGGTCGTCGGGCACCGGGGAGCTGTTTTTT
TRBJ1-4 16 - - TRBV13 CASSLTFGTTNEKLFF TGTGCCAGCAGCTTAACCTTTGGGACGACTAATGAAAAACTGTTTTTT
TRBJ1-1 15 - few TRBV7-8 CASSLGLRVNTEAFF TGTGCCAGCAGCTTGGGACTCAGGGTGAACACTGAAGCTTTCTTT
TRBJ2-7 17 TRBD2 - TRBV4-1 CASSHGTSGGSSYEQYF TGCGCCAGCAGCCATGGAACTAGCGGGGGTTCCTCCTACGAGCAGTACTTC
TRBJ1-1 16 TRBD1 - TRBV5-6 CASSLVPGGANTEAFF TGTGCCAGCAGCTTGGTACCAGGGGGCGCGAACACTGAAGCTTTCTTT
TRBJ2-7 15 TRBD2 - TRBV6-5 CASSQSGGSSYEQYF TGTGCCAGCAGCCAAAGCGGGGGCAGCTCCTACGAGCAGTACTTC